This TCR beta chain was found in a study of blood T cells in healthy people across ages. This clonotype was seen once. A second roughly 6 to 12 cycle PCR used barcoded and J-beta primers. A tag from a template-switch adaptor with 12 random nucleotides marked each cDNA molecule. TCRdb passed the 5' RACE reads through MiXCR, listing each CDR3 protein once. The data show nearly 800,000 distinct CDR3 sequences, roughly 56% seen once. Every donor contributed around 10 milliliters of peripheral blood by blood draw. The source material was blood. The TCR was taken from a man aged 35 to 55 in good health.

CDR3 loop: CASSLTSSGHETQYF. The CDR3, as DNA: TGTGCCAGCAGCCTCACTAGCTCCGGTCACGAGACCCAGTACTTC. The rearrangement joins TRBV5-4 to TRBJ2-5, with D tentatively TRBD2 (6 bases). The CDR3 spans 15 residues. Per germline, CDR1 SGHNT and CDR2 YYREEE (reference sequence). V was trimmed by 4 bases and J by 5 bases, leaving 18 bases between them.